The 30 T cell receptor beta chains given below trace back to one sample, sequenced in a study of patients and donors after allogeneic stem cell transplantation. TCRdb redid the calling of the RT-PCR reads with MiXCR, one entry per CDR3 protein. The sample gives fewer than 250,000 distinct CDR3 sequences, around an eighth of which show up once; around a tenth is in the top ten. Sequenced sample: blood, either unsorted or a sorted T cell fraction (not recorded which). The receptors come from a human donor who was either an allogeneic HSCT recipient or a stem cell or donor lymphocyte infusion donor (not recorded which). It is not recorded whose cells these are; they may come from a transplant donor.

The V and J genes are TRBV6-6 and TRBJ2-7; TRBD1 might be the D (6 bases). Deletions cut 7 bases from V and 3 bases from J, with 13 bases between. Germline CDR1 reads MNHNY; CDR2 reads SVGAGI (reference sequence). The CDR3 contains 13 residues. CDR3 nucleotide sequence: TGTGCCAGCATAGGGGGAACCCTCTACGAGCAGTACTTC. This translates into CASIGGTLYEQYF.

This clonotype was recorded many times. This chain links TRBV5-1 with TRBJ1-1; no definite D call. Trimming pared 4 bases from V and 3 bases from J, leaving 13 bases between. CDR3 length equals 14 residues. Germline assignment: CDR1 SGHRS and CDR2 YFSETQ. Written as DNA, the CDR3 is TGCGCCAGCAGCCAAACCCAGGCCTACACTGAAGCTTTCTTT. It translates to CASSQTQAYTEAFF.

This clonotype appeared many times. The gene calls are TRBV24-1 and TRBJ2-1; TRBD2 agrees at 7 bases. The germline V gene encodes CDR1 KGHDR and CDR2 SFDVKD. The CDR3 is made up of 15 amino acids. Trimming at V came to 6 bases and at J to 4 bases, leaving 8 bases not matched to a gene. The CDR3 nucleotides read TGTGCCACCAGTTCTGTGGGAGGGCCGTACAATGAGCAGTTCTTC. It encodes CATSSVGGPYNEQFF.

The J gene is TRBJ2-6, the V gene TRBV6-1; D is undetermined. The germline V and J ends were trimmed by 2 bases and 2 bases, with 4 bases remaining between them. Germline V CDR1 and CDR2: MNHNS, SASEGT. The CDR3 has 14 residues. In nucleotides, the CDR3 is TGTGCCAGCAGTGAACTAGCTGGGGCCAACGTCCTGACTTTC. It yields the protein CASSELAGANVLTF.

The chain employs TRBV12-3 or TRBV12-4 and TRBJ1-3, with D hard to call. CDR3 length equals 15 residues. Trimming removed 5 bases at V and 0 bases at J, with 11 bases between. The CDR3 loop reads CASSAGISSGNTIYF. For the CDR3, the DNA is TGTGCCAGCAGTGCCGGTATTAGCTCTGGAAACACCATATATTTT.

The chain carries TRBV30 and TRBJ2-3, with D unclear. From germline, CDR1 is GTSNPN and CDR2 SVGIG (reference sequence). The CDR3 extends over 15 amino acids. The V and J ends lost 0 bases and 1 base respectively, with 11 bases between them. CDR3 in amino acids: CAWSVGQYRTDTQYF. The CDR3 DNA sequence: TGTGCCTGGAGTGTAGGGCAGTACCGCACAGATACGCAGTATTTT.

This rearrangement joins TRBV24-1 to TRBJ2-5; possibly TRBD2 for D (6 bases). This CDR3 region has 14 residues. Trimming cost V 5 bases and J 1 base, with 10 bases left between them. Germline CDR1 is KGHDR and CDR2 is SFDVKD. The CDR3 sequence: CATSVGGIQETQYF. CDR3 bases: TGTGCCACCAGTGTGGGGGGTATCCAAGAGACCCAGTACTTC.

This clonotype was observed a handful of times. The chain couples TRBV29-1 to TRBJ2-6, with 11 bases aligning to TRBD1. Germline V gives CDR1 SQVTM, CDR2 ANQGSEA. V shed 7 bases, J shed 1 base, and the junction held 6 bases outside the gene matches. This CDR3 is built from 16 residues. CDR3 sequence reads: CSASGQGASGANVLTF. CDR3 in DNA: TGCAGCGCTTCCGGACAGGGGGCTTCTGGGGCCAACGTCCTGACTTTC.

The CDR3 loop is CASTGLAGGSTDTQYF. The CDR3 nucleotides are TGTGCCAGCACCGGACTAGCGGGAGGTTCCACAGATACGCAGTATTTT. This sequence joins TRBV6-1 and TRBJ2-3; 14 bases agree with TRBD2. The J segment lost 2 bases and the V segment lost 7 bases, leaving 5 bases of the junction unmatched. CDR3 length: 16 residues. From germline, CDR1 is MNHNS and CDR2 SASEGT.

This clonotype was seen more than once but under ten times. V and J are TRBV7-3 and TRBJ2-1, with 11 bases lining up with TRBD2. CDR3 size: 17 residues. Trimming cost V 5 bases and J 4 bases; bases outside gene matches: 10. Looked up from germline, CDR1 is SGHTA and CDR2 is FQGTGA. The CDR3, as DNA: TGTGCCAGCAGCAGAGCAGGGACTAGCGGTTTATACAATGAGCAGTTCTTC. Protein sequence: CASSRAGTSGLYNEQFF.

This clonotype was seen a handful of times. The V and J genes are TRBV7-2 and TRBJ2-5; TRBD1 matches 7 bases. The CDR3 runs to 12 residues. Trimming took 3 bases from V and 9 from J; bases not matched to a gene: 4. CDR1 and CDR2 from the germline V gene are SGHTA and FQGNSA. The CDR3 region is CASSFDRAAQYF. The CDR3 DNA reads as TGTGCCAGCAGCTTCGACAGGGCCGCCCAGTACTTC.

The CDR3 nucleotides are TGTGCCAGCAGAGGACAGGGTTTCCACGAGCAGTACTTC. Amino acids: CASRGQGFHEQYF. The gene calls are TRBV12-3 or TRBV12-4 and TRBJ2-7; TRBD1 aligns across 8 bases. The CDR3 has 13 residues. With V trimmed by 6 bases and J by 5 bases, 6 bases remained unmatched.

On this clonotype: It may be a read error: a sequence one base away is much more abundant. Lacking the conserved final phenylalanine or tryptophan, this CDR3 likely reflects a read error. This sequence joins TRBV20-1 and TRBJ2-7, with D unclear. The length of the CDR3 is 15 residues. V was cut by 0 bases and J by 3 bases, with 15 bases left in between. Germline CDR1 DFQATT, CDR2 SNEGSKA (reference sequence). The CDR3 coding sequence is TGCAGTGCTAGAGAATTCCAGCAGGCGCACTACGAGCAGTACTCC. This codes for CSAREFQQAHYEQYS.

This clonotype was recorded many times. The V and J genes are TRBV3-1 and TRBJ2-1; maybe TRBD2 (6 bases). Trimming removed 0 bases at V and 0 bases at J, with 15 bases between. There are 18 residues in the CDR3. The germline gives CDR1 LGHDT, CDR2 YNNKEL (reference sequence). CDR3 in amino acids: CASSQDGGSGHSYNEQFF. In DNA, the CDR3 is TGTGCCAGCAGCCAAGATGGGGGGTCTGGGCACTCCTACAATGAGCAGTTCTTC.

This clonotype was seen at least ten times. This chain joins TRBV7-9 and TRBJ1-2, with a possible D match to TRBD1 (5 bases). V was clipped by 5 bases and J by 4 bases, with 17 bases between them. This CDR3 contains 15 residues. The germline V gene encodes CDR1 SEHNR and CDR2 FQNEAQ (reference sequence). Written as DNA, the CDR3 is TGTGCCAGCAGCCCCGGACGGGGGGTTGGCTATGGCTACACCTTC. Encoded protein: CASSPGRGVGYGYTF. Full variable domain (remainder filled in from reference TRBV7-9 and TRBJ1-2): DTGVSQNPRHKITKRGQNVTFRCDPISEHNRLYWYRQTLGQGPEFLTYFQNEAQLEKSRLLSDRFSAERPKGSFSTLEIQRTEQGDSAMYLCASSPGRGVGYGYTFGSGTRLTVV.

This chain links TRBV20-1 with TRBJ1-1, with a possible D match to TRBD1 (6 bases). From germline, CDR1 is DFQATT and CDR2 SNEGSKA (reference sequence). The V end was cut by 6 bases, the J end by 4 bases, with 18 bases between. This CDR3 region has 14 residues. The CDR3 DNA reads TGCAGTGCAAAGGGAACAGGGCAAGGCACTGAAGCTTTCTTT. Protein sequence: CSAKGTGQGTEAFF.

The chain is built from TRBV4-2 and TRBJ1-1, with a weak D call TRBD1 (5 bases). Germline assignment: CDR1 LGHNA and CDR2 YNFKEQ. Trimming took 4 bases from V and 2 from J, leaving 14 bases between them. The CDR3 covers 15 residues. CDR3 amino acids: CASSPRGATNTEAFF. CDR3 coding DNA: TGTGCCAGCAGCCCACGCGGGGCGACAAACACTGAAGCTTTCTTT.

This chain links TRBV6-5 with TRBJ2-3, with TRBD2 identical over 7 bases. V was clipped by 0 bases and J by 2 bases; unmatched bases: 8. The CDR3 totals 17 residues. The germline V gene encodes CDR1 MNHEY and CDR2 SVGAGI. In DNA, the CDR3 is TGTGCCAGCAGTTACTCGAGGCCCGGGACTATCACAGATACGCAGTATTTT. Amino acid sequence: CASSYSRPGTITDTQYF.

The chain combines TRBV20-1 with TRBJ1-2, with TRBD1 as a possible D gene (5 bases). Germline lookup yields CDR1 DFQATT and CDR2 SNEGSKA (reference sequence). The length of the CDR3 is 14 residues. The germline V and J ends were trimmed by 3 bases and 2 bases, with 13 bases remaining between them. In DNA form, the CDR3 reads TGCAGTGCTAGGACGCAGGGTAGGAACTATGGCTACACCTTC. Protein: CSARTQGRNYGYTF.

The DNA for the CDR3 is TGCAGTGCTAGAGATTCAGGGAAGGGAAACTATGGCTACACCTTC. It encodes CSARDSGKGNYGYTF. V is TRBV20-1 and J is TRBJ1-2; D is possibly TRBD1 (5 bases). Deletions cut 0 bases from V and 2 bases from J, with 13 bases between. Germline values: CDR1 DFQATT, CDR2 SNEGSKA (reference sequence). The CDR3 length is 15 residues.

This clonotype has ten or more counts. This chain uses TRBV4-3 with TRBJ2-2, with 8 bases lining up with TRBD1. CDR1 is LGHNA, CDR2 YSLEER, per germline. CDR3 size: 15 residues. V lost 7 bases and J lost 4; bases outside the gene matches: 8. Written as DNA, the CDR3 is TGCGCCAGCACCCTAGGGACAGGAATCACCGGGGAGCTGTTTTTT. This gives the protein CASTLGTGITGELFF.

The V call is TRBV30, the J call TRBJ2-7; D unclear. Germline CDR1 GTSNPN, CDR2 SVGIG (reference sequence). The CDR3 covers 12 residues. Trimming took off 4 bases at V and 2 bases at J, with 9 bases between the two ends. This CDR3 reads CAWKEQTYEQYF. CDR3 nucleotide sequence: TGTGCCTGGAAGGAACAGACCTACGAGCAGTACTTC.

The chain uses TRBV19 and TRBJ2-7; 7 bases map to TRBD1. V lost 5 bases and J lost 3; bases outside the gene matches: 10. Germline values: CDR1 LNHDA, CDR2 SQIVND (reference sequence). The CDR3 consists of 15 residues. The CDR3 sequence: CASSPGTAPIYEQYF. CDR3 in DNA: TGTGCCAGTAGTCCCGGGACAGCTCCTATCTACGAGCAGTACTTC.

This clonotype was picked up a small number of times. This sequence may be a read error, since a much larger clone differs from it by one base. The chain combines TRBV3-1 with TRBJ1-6; TRBD1 matches 9 bases. The germline CDR1 and CDR2 sequences are LGHDT and YNNKEL (reference sequence). The V segment lost 6 bases and the J segment 7 bases; nucleotides outside the gene matches: 4. This CDR3 has 14 amino acids. In DNA form, the CDR3 reads TGTGCCAGCAGTTCCGGGACAGGGAATTCACCCCTCCACTTT. This encodes CASSSGTGNSPLHF.

This clonotype has a handful of counts. The rearrangement links TRBV18 to TRBJ2-7; weak D call: TRBD2 (5 bases). The germline CDR1 and CDR2 sequences are KGHSH and LQKENI. This CDR3 has 12 residues. The ends were cut back, 4 bases at V and 5 bases at J, with 9 bases in the middle. The CDR3 DNA sequence: TGTGCCAGCTCACGCTTCGGGGACGAGCAGTACTTC. It is translated as CASSRFGDEQYF.

In its sample, this clonotype was seen many times. The chain is built from TRBV6-5 and TRBJ1-4, with D unclear. CDR3 size: 13 residues. In germline, CDR1 is MNHEY, CDR2 SVGAGI. V was clipped by 0 bases and J by 8 bases, with 7 bases between them. The CDR3 bases are TGTGCCAGCAGTTACTCGACGGGGGAAAAACTGTTTTTT. The encoded protein is CASSYSTGEKLFF.

This clonotype was counted at least ten times. The V and J genes are TRBV7-9 and TRBJ2-5, with 7 nucleotides matching TRBD1. This CDR3 is built from 14 residues. Germline V CDR1 and CDR2: SEHNR, FQNEAQ (reference sequence). The trim removed 4 bases at V and 5 bases at J, leaving 7 bases unmatched. The CDR3 sequence: CASSWDSPTETQYF. The CDR3, as DNA: TGTGCCAGCAGCTGGGACAGCCCTACGGAGACCCAGTACTTC.

This clonotype has only a few counts. The chain combines TRBV6-5 with TRBJ1-2, with no clear D. This CDR3 has 14 amino acids. The V and J ends lost 4 bases and 2 bases respectively, with 11 bases between them. Per germline, CDR1 MNHEY and CDR2 SVGAGI. The CDR3 protein is CASSSGGVNYGYTF. DNA of the CDR3: TGTGCCAGCAGTTCCGGTGGGGTGAACTATGGCTACACCTTC.

This clonotype was detected many times. V gene TRBV5-6 combines with J gene TRBJ2-5; TRBD1 or TRBD2 may be the D gene (6 bases each). This CDR3 is built from 16 residues. Germline V gene lookup returns CDR1 SGHDT and CDR2 YYEEEE. V lost 0 bases and J lost 1, with 13 bases in between. CDR3 amino acids: CASSLVFGGIQETQYF. In nucleotides, the CDR3 is TGTGCCAGCAGCTTGGTGTTCGGGGGCATCCAAGAGACCCAGTACTTC.

This clonotype was observed many times. The chain couples TRBV25-1 to TRBJ1-5, with D hard to call. The germline CDR1 and CDR2 sequences are MGHDK and SYGVNS. The CDR3 has 13 amino acids. The germline V and J ends were trimmed by 2 bases and 4 bases, with 6 bases remaining between them. DNA for the CDR3: TGTGCCAGCAGTGAAATGGGGAATCAGCCCCAGCATTTT. This codes for CASSEMGNQPQHF.